These 19 T cell receptor beta chains share one sample of origin, sequenced in a study of T cell changes during pregnancy in multiple sclerosis. Method: immunoSEQ multiplex PCR; TCRdb's copy keeps in-frame clones and lacks some. The sample yields about 40,000 clones, 92% seen once. Sequencing used CD8+ T cells from peripheral blood mononuclear cells, obtained in the first trimester of pregnancy. These receptors were collected from a female donor with multiple sclerosis, enrolled in a pregnancy study.

This chain uses TRBV25-1 with TRBJ1-4; D remains ambiguous. The CDR3 has 12 amino acids. Per germline, CDR1 MGHDK and CDR2 SYGVNS. Trimming removed 5 bases from V and 4 bases from J, with 5 bases in between. CDR3 sequence reads: CASSLVNEKLFF. For the CDR3, the DNA is TGTGCCAGCAGTTTAGTTAATGAAAAACTGTTTTTT. Drawing the rest from reference TRBV25-1 and TRBJ1-4, the complete variable domain is EADIYQTPRYLVIGTGKKITLECSQTMGHDKMYWYQQDPGMELHLIHYSYGVNSTEKGDLSSESTVSRIRTEHFPLTLESARPSHTSQYLCASSLVNEKLFFGSGTQLSVL.

The chain couples TRBV6-1 to TRBJ2-7, with 7 positions matching TRBD1. This CDR3 has 14 residues. Germline CDR1 is MNHNS and CDR2 is SASEGT. After removal of 1 base from V and 3 bases from J, the junction contained 3 bases not matched to a gene. Here the CDR3 DNA reads TGTGCCAGCAGTGAAGGGACAGGTGGCTACGAGCAGTACTTC. Its translation is CASSEGTGGYEQYF.

This chain joins TRBV5-4 and TRBJ1-2; 9 bases are a match to TRBD1. The CDR3 loop spans 16 amino acids. The V gene's germline CDR1 is SGHNT and CDR2 YYREEE (reference sequence). The V and J ends lost 4 bases and 5 bases, in that order; junction bases with no gene match: 12. The CDR3 here is CASSGPRTGVRYGYTF. CDR3 sequence (DNA): TGTGCCAGCAGCGGACCCCGGACAGGGGTCAGGTATGGCTACACCTTC.

V and J are TRBV6-6 and TRBJ1-1; the D is unclear. Germline loops: CDR1 MNHNY, CDR2 SVGAGI (reference sequence). Trimming removed 2 bases at V and 2 bases at J, with 6 bases between. The CDR3 consists of 13 residues. The CDR3 loop is CASSYDGNTEAFF. Written as DNA, the CDR3 is TGTGCCAGCAGTTACGATGGCAACACTGAAGCTTTCTTT.

The sample holds a few counts of this clone. The chain is built from TRBV6-5 and TRBJ1-2, with D possibly being TRBD1 (5 bases). The length of the CDR3 is 16 residues. The germline V and J ends were trimmed by 2 bases and 3 bases, with 16 bases remaining between them. Germline-derived CDR1 and CDR2 are MNHEY and SVGAGI. CDR3 sequence: CASSYTPGGLDYGYTF. For the CDR3, the DNA is TGTGCCAGCAGTTACACTCCGGGGGGGTTGGACTATGGCTACACCTTC.

The rearrangement links TRBV6-1 to TRBJ2-6, with D uncertain. Trimming took 3 bases from V and 2 from J, leaving 5 bases between them. The CDR3 runs to 14 residues. From germline, CDR1 is MNHNS and CDR2 SASEGT. CDR3 amino acids: CASSDYAGANVLTF. CDR3 in DNA: TGTGCCAGCAGTGACTATGCTGGGGCCAACGTCCTGACTTTC.

The V call is TRBV23-1, the J call TRBJ2-7; 7 positions agree with TRBD2. TRBV23-1 is assigned to the ORF class and has an uncertain function. This CDR3 is 14 amino acids long. V shed 8 bases and J 3 bases; nucleotides not matched to a gene: 10. CDR3 sequence (DNA): TGCGCCAGCCCTCCCGGGGGGATAGGCTACGAGCAGTACTTC. Translated: CASPPGGIGYEQYF.

This chain uses TRBV6-5 with TRBJ1-1; D unresolved. This CDR3 region has 13 residues. Trimming cost V 0 bases and J 8 bases, with 10 bases left between them. Germline V gene lookup returns CDR1 MNHEY and CDR2 SVGAGI. In DNA form, the CDR3 reads TGTGCCAGCAGTTACTCGGAGGGTACCGAAGCTTTCTTT. Translating it yields CASSYSEGTEAFF.

The rearrangement links TRBV6-1 to TRBJ2-7; no definite D call. Germline values: CDR1 MNHNS, CDR2 SASEGT. The CDR3 runs 13 residues. Trimming removed 6 bases at V and 0 bases at J, with 9 bases between. The CDR3 DNA reads TGTGCCAGCAGAGAAACAGCCTCCTACGAGCAGTACTTC. Translating gives CASRETASYEQYF.

V gene TRBV6-1 combines with J gene TRBJ1-4, with a weak D call TRBD1 (5 bases). Between the trimmed V and J ends, which lost 3 bases and 2 bases, there was a span of 10 bases. CDR3 length: 15 residues. Germline CDR1 reads MNHNS; CDR2 reads SASEGT. The DNA of the CDR3 is TGTGCCAGCAGTGAGGGGGGTGGGACTAATGAAAAACTGTTTTTT. This translates into CASSEGGGTNEKLFF.

This chain joins TRBV9 and TRBJ2-1; TRBD2 is a possible D gene (8 bases). Germline V CDR1 and CDR2: SGDLS, YYNGEE. The V and J ends lost 0 bases and 7 bases respectively, with 23 bases between them. CDR3 length: 18 residues. The CDR3 sequence: CASSVEGGPVGGGNEQFF. CDR3 DNA sequence: TGTGCCAGCAGCGTAGAAGGGGGCCCAGTTGGCGGGGGGAATGAGCAGTTCTTC. Together with reference TRBV9 and TRBJ2-1, the CDR3 gives the full variable domain: DSGVTQTPKHLITATGQRVTLRCSPRSGDLSVYWYQQSLDQGLQFLIQYYNGEERAKGNILERFSAQQFPDLHSELNLSSLELGDSALYFCASSVEGGPVGGGNEQFFGPGTRLTVL.

Turning to this clone: A read error may account for a junction end that differs from germline. The chain recombines TRBV6-1 with TRBJ2-3; 11 bases match TRBD2. CDR3 length equals 16 residues. The germline V gene encodes CDR1 MNHNS and CDR2 SASEGT. In DNA form, the CDR3 reads TGTGCCAGCAGCGAAGGGATAGCGGGGGGGACAGATACGCAGTATTTT. Amino acid sequence: CASSEGIAGGTDTQYF.

V usage is TRBV12-2 and J usage is TRBJ1-1; the listed D gene, TRBD1, was not tested against the DNA. TRBV12-2 is assigned pseudogene status. The CDR3 spans 16 residues. DNA for the CDR3: TGTGCAAGTCGCTTCCGACAGGGTCCGGTATTCCCTGAAGCTTTCTTT. It specifies CASRFRQGPVFPEAFF.

CDR3 loop: CASGKGQKNEQFF. In nucleotides, the CDR3 is TGTGCCAGCGGTAAGGGACAGAAGAATGAGCAGTTCTTC. The chain links TRBV2 to TRBJ2-1, with 7 bases fitting TRBD1. Trimming took 8 bases from V and 7 from J; bases not matched to a gene: 8. Germline loops: CDR1 SNHLY, CDR2 FYNNEI. The CDR3 has 13 residues.

The chain recombines TRBV6-6 with TRBJ2-1, with a possible D match to TRBD2 (5 bases). The CDR3 spans 16 residues. V gave up 4 bases and J gave up 0 bases, with 13 bases separating them. Germline V gene sequence: CDR1 MNHNY, CDR2 SVGAGI (reference sequence). The CDR3 protein is CASSSYIGSSYNEQFF. CDR3 coding DNA: TGTGCCAGCAGTTCCTATATAGGGAGCTCCTACAATGAGCAGTTCTTC.

The chain is built from TRBV5-1 and TRBJ1-4, with D possibly TRBD1 on 5 matching bases. The ends were cut back, 0 bases at V and 8 bases at J, with 14 bases in the middle. There are 15 residues in the CDR3. Germline V gene sequence: CDR1 SGHRS, CDR2 YFSETQ. CDR3: CASSLGERDQEKLFF. The DNA of the CDR3 is TGCGCCAGCAGCTTGGGGGAGCGGGACCAGGAAAAACTGTTTTTT.

This chain uses TRBV5-4 with TRBJ1-2; the match to TRBD1 covers 7 bases. The CDR3 sequence is 13 residues long. Germline assignment: CDR1 SGHNT and CDR2 YYREEE (reference sequence). J lost 8 bases, V lost 5 bases, and 9 bases had no gene match. DNA of the CDR3: TGTGCCAGCAGTCGGACAGGTTCGTGGGGCTACACCTTC. Amino acid sequence: CASSRTGSWGYTF. The full variable domain, in which reference TRBV5-4 and TRBJ1-2 provide the parts outside the CDR3, is ETGVTQSPTHLIKTRGQQVTLRCSSQSGHNTVSWYQQALGQGPQFIFQYYREEENGRGNFPPRFSGLQFPNYSSELNVNALELDDSALYLCASSRTGSWGYTFGSGTRLTVV.

This chain links TRBV6-5 with TRBJ1-1; D is uncertain. This CDR3 comprises 14 residues. The ends were cut back, 8 bases at V and 0 bases at J, with 13 bases in the middle. Germline CDR1 MNHEY, CDR2 SVGAGI. CDR3 amino acids: CASFSLGVNTEAFF. In nucleotides, the CDR3 is TGTGCCAGCTTCTCCCTCGGGGTGAACACTGAAGCTTTCTTT.

The CDR3 DNA reads as TGTGCCAGCCTAGGACAGGCAAAAGATGAGCAGTTCTTC. The encoded protein is CASLGQAKDEQFF. The chain is built from TRBV2 and TRBJ2-1; 7 bases are shared with TRBD1. Germline V gives CDR1 SNHLY, CDR2 FYNNEI. J gave up 8 bases and V 8 bases, and 9 bases lay outside the gene matches. The CDR3 is made up of 13 amino acids.